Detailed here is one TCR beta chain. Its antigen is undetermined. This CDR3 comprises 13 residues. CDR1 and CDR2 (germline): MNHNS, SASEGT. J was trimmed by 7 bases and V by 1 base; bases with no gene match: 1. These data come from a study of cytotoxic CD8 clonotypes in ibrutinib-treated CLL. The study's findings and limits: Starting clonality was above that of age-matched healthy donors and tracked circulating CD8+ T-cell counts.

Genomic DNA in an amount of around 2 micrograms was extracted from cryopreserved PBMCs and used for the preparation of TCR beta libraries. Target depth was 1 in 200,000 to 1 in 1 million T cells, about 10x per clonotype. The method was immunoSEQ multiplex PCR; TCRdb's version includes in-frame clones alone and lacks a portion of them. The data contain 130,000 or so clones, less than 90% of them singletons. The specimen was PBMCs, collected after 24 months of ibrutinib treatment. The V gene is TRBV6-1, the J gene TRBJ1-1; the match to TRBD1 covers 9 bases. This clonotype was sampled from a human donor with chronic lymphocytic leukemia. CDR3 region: CASSEGTGVEAFF. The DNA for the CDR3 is TGTGCCAGCAGTGAAGGGACAGGGGTTGAAGCTTTCTTT.